This entry features one TCR beta chain sequence. This record belongs to a study of shared T cell receptors in the human thymus. The CDR3 runs to 16 residues. Germline values: CDR1 SGHTA, CDR2 FQGTGA. The V gene lost 4 bases and the J gene lost 2 bases, with 16 bases spanning the gap. Assay used: immunoSEQ multiplex PCR; TCRdb lists only in-frame clones, some missing. The sample carries some 640,000 clones, over 75% recorded once. These data were also filed under a second study, of human thymus T cells. That work contributes: Thymus tissue for the work was resected from patients undergoing corrective heart surgery. It looked as if thymic and blood repertoires used V and J genes in a biased way. Related reports documented highly overlapping thymic repertoires among unrelated individuals.

This receptor was obtained from a boy less than two years old with a congenital heart defect. V gene TRBV7-3 combines with J gene TRBJ2-3; D possibly corresponds to TRBD2 (5 bases). The sequenced sample consisted of thymocytes. CDR3 in amino acids: CASSSSPGIFTDTQYF. The CDR3 nucleotides are TGTGCCAGCAGCTCCAGCCCGGGAATCTTCACAGATACGCAGTATTTT.